Listed here are 31 T cell receptor beta chains from one sample, sequenced in a study of blood T cells in healthy people across ages. For the second PCR, which ran for about 6 to 11 cycles, a sample-barcoded 5' primer and a J-beta primer mix were used. TCRdb itself ran the 5' RACE reads through MiXCR, one entry per CDR3 protein. The table has around 900,000 distinct CDR3 sequences, roughly 51% seen once. Material for sequencing was blood. All receptors derive from a woman aged 60 to 75 in good health.

The chain is built from TRBV2 and TRBJ2-7; TRBD1 agrees at 7 bases. TRBJ2-1 explains the end of the DNA better; the J call may be wrong. This CDR3 has 14 amino acids. CDR1 is SNHLY, CDR2 FYNNEI, per germline. The CDR3 loop is CASSVRGSSYEQFF. CDR3 DNA: TGTGCCAGCAGTGTCAGGGGGAGCTCCTACGAGCAGTTCTTC.

The rearrangement joins TRBV6-1 to TRBJ2-1, with D possibly matching TRBD1 (6 bases). TRBJ2-7 matches the DNA end more closely, so the J call is doubtful. In germline, CDR1 is MNHNS, CDR2 SASEGT. CDR3 size: 17 residues. The CDR3 loop reads CASSIMTGPISYNEQYF. The CDR3 DNA reads TGTGCCAGCAGCATTATGACAGGACCAATCTCCTACAATGAGCAGTACTTC.

The chain has TRBV12-3 or TRBV12-4 and TRBJ2-7, with 13 bases that match TRBD2. The CDR3 consists of 15 residues. J was trimmed by 5 bases and V by 6 bases; bases with no gene match: 7. CDR3 loop: CASRPGTSGADEQYF. The CDR3 region has the DNA TGTGCCAGCAGGCCTGGGACTAGCGGGGCGGACGAGCAGTACTTC.

The chain is built from TRBV11-2 and TRBJ2-5; D is undetermined. V was trimmed by 1 base and J by 4 bases, leaving 10 bases between them. Germline V gene lookup returns CDR1 SGHAT and CDR2 FQNNGV. There are 14 residues in the CDR3. CDR3 sequence reads: CASSLGLVSETQYF. The CDR3 DNA is TGTGCCAGCAGCTTAGGTCTAGTCTCAGAGACCCAGTACTTC. Filled out from reference TRBV11-2 and TRBJ2-5, the complete variable domain reads EAGVAQSPRYKIIEKRQSVAFWCNPISGHATLYWYQQILGQGPKLLIQFQNNGVVDDSQLPKDRFSAERLKGVDSTLKIQPAKLEDSAVYLCASSLGLVSETQYFGPGTRLLVL.

In this sample, this clonotype turned up a few times. The gene calls are TRBV28 and TRBJ2-7; TRBD2 aligns across 10 bases. Looked up from germline, CDR1 is MDHEN and CDR2 is SYDVKM. The trim removed 7 bases at V and 0 bases at J, leaving 9 bases unmatched. The CDR3 consists of 16 residues. CDR3 region: CASTSGGVMSSYEQYF. The CDR3 nucleotides read TGTGCCAGCACTAGCGGGGGCGTCATGAGCTCCTACGAGCAGTACTTC.

This clonotype appeared a few times. V usage is TRBV12-3 or TRBV12-4 and J usage is TRBJ1-2; no clear D. Trimming pared 6 bases from V and 7 bases from J, leaving 15 bases between. The CDR3 totals 13 residues. The CDR3 DNA reads as TGTGCCAGCAGGCCCGGGCGGGGATCTGGCTACACCTTC. Translated, it gives CASRPGRGSGYTF.

This clonotype was seen a single time. This CDR3 is CASSQGDRGNSPLHF. The DNA for the CDR3 is TGCGCCAGCAGCCAAGGAGACAGGGGTAATTCACCCCTCCACTTT. The J gene is TRBJ1-6, the V gene TRBV4-1, with 8 bases fitting TRBD1. The germline V gene has CDR1 MGHRA and CDR2 YSYEKL. The junction had 2 bases not matched to a gene; V was cut back by 1 base and J by 6 bases. CDR3 size: 15 residues.

This clonotype was counted a single time. The chain links TRBV20-1 to TRBJ1-1, with a weak D call TRBD1 (6 bases). CDR3 length: 13 amino acids. Trimming removed 4 bases from V and 3 bases from J, with 12 bases in between. Germline V lookup: CDR1 DFQATT, CDR2 SNEGSKA (reference sequence). The CDR3 bases are TGCAGTGCTACCCGGGGGCGAGACACTGAAGCTTTCTTT. This translates into CSATRGRDTEAFF.

The CDR3: CASKAGGSSYEQYF. CDR3 bases: TGTGCCAGCAAAGCGGGGGGGAGCTCCTACGAGCAGTACTTC. The chain has TRBV6-6 and TRBJ2-7; 10 bases fit TRBD2. The CDR3 covers 14 residues. Trimming took 7 bases from V and 0 from J; bases not matched to a gene: 3. Germline-derived CDR1 and CDR2 are MNHNY and SVGAGI (reference sequence).

This rearrangement joins TRBV7-4 to TRBJ1-5; D not certain. The CDR3 is made up of 13 amino acids. In germline, CDR1 is SGHVT, CDR2 SQSDAQ. Between the trimmed V and J ends, which lost 5 bases and 5 bases, there was a span of 10 bases. The CDR3 DNA reads as TGTGCCAGCAGCCCCCCCTCTTATCAGCCCCAGCATTTT. Protein sequence: CASSPPSYQPQHF. Looking up the rest from reference TRBV7-4 and TRBJ1-5 gives the full variable domain: GAGVSQSPRYKVAKRGRDVALRCDSISGHVTLYWYRQTLGQGSEVLTYSQSDAQRDKSGRPSGRFSAERPERSVSTLKIQRTEQGDSAVYLCASSPPSYQPQHFGDGTRLSIL.

This rearrangement joins TRBV10-1 to TRBJ2-5; 9 positions match TRBD2. CDR1 WNHNN and CDR2 SYGVQD come from the germline V gene (reference sequence). After removal of 5 bases from V and 5 bases from J, the junction contained 9 bases not matched to a gene. This CDR3 spans 15 amino acids. CDR3 loop: CASSSRREGLETQYF. The CDR3 DNA sequence: TGCGCCAGCAGTTCCAGGCGGGAGGGCCTGGAGACCCAGTACTTC.

This clonotype was counted many times. This chain joins TRBV28 and TRBJ2-1; the D is unclear. The CDR3 is 11 amino acids. Germline-derived CDR1 and CDR2 are MDHEN and SYDVKM. The V gene lost 6 bases and the J gene lost 4 bases, with 4 bases spanning the gap. The CDR3 region is CASRRYNEQFF. In nucleotides, the CDR3 is TGTGCCAGCAGGAGATACAATGAGCAGTTCTTC. Full variable domain (missing parts from reference TRBV28 and TRBJ2-1): DVKVTQSSRYLVKRTGEKVFLECVQDMDHENMFWYRQDPGLGLRLIYFSYDVKMKEKGDIPEGYSVSREKKERFSLILESASTNQTSMYLCASRRYNEQFFGPGTRLTVL.

The chain carries TRBV20-1 and TRBJ2-1, with 15 positions matching TRBD2. With V trimmed by 6 bases and J by 8 bases, 11 bases remained unmatched. The CDR3 has 16 amino acids. Germline V gene sequence: CDR1 DFQATT, CDR2 SNEGSKA (reference sequence). CDR3: CSALQPGLAGGYEQFF. The CDR3 DNA reads as TGCAGTGCACTTCAACCGGGACTAGCGGGAGGCTATGAGCAGTTCTTC.

The chain joins TRBV10-1 to TRBJ2-7; 8 bases match TRBD2. The CDR3 has 16 amino acids. CDR1 WNHNN and CDR2 SYGVQD come from the germline V gene (reference sequence). V shed 0 bases and J 4 bases; nucleotides not matched to a gene: 8. CDR3 DNA: TGCGCCAGCAGTGAGTCGTCAAGCGGGAGAGGGTACGAGCAGTACTTC. This sequence encodes CASSESSSGRGYEQYF.

This chain links TRBV29-1 with TRBJ1-1; a possible D gene is TRBD1 (6 bases). The V gene lost 4 bases and the J gene lost 5 bases, with 17 bases spanning the gap. The germline V gene has CDR1 SQVTM and CDR2 ANQGSEA. This CDR3 contains 14 residues. The CDR3 reads CSVALGTSRTEAFF. The CDR3 bases are TGCAGCGTTGCTTTGGGGACATCAAGGACTGAAGCTTTCTTT.

This clonotype was found a few times. The chain joins TRBV10-3 to TRBJ2-5; 15 nucleotides align to TRBD2. Germline trimming cut 4 bases from V and 5 bases from J; bases unmatched to any gene: 8. The V gene's germline CDR1 is ENHRY and CDR2 SYGVKD. The CDR3 runs to 17 residues. The CDR3 DNA is TGTGCCATCAGTGTCGGGACTAGCGGGAGGTTCGGGGAGACCCAGTACTTC. It specifies CAISVGTSGRFGETQYF.

V gene TRBV7-8 combines with J gene TRBJ2-7, with a tentative D call TRBD1 (6 bases). Trimming shortened V by 5 bases and J by 2 bases, and 16 bases separated the two germline ends. CDR3 size: 15 residues. Germline V gene sequence: CDR1 SGHVS, CDR2 FQNEAQ. CDR3 in amino acids: CASSPLPGQAYEQYF. As DNA, the CDR3 is TGTGCCAGCAGCCCCTTACCGGGACAAGCCTACGAGCAGTACTTC.

This clonotype turned up a few times. The chain has TRBV28 and TRBJ2-7, with D perhaps given as TRBD1 or TRBD2 (5 bases each). The germline V gene encodes CDR1 MDHEN and CDR2 SYDVKM. Trimming removed 3 bases from V and 6 bases from J, with 18 bases in between. This CDR3 spans 15 amino acids. The CDR3 sequence: CASSLARGASVEQYF. The CDR3 region has the DNA TGTGCCAGCAGTTTGGCTCGGGGCGCTTCAGTCGAGCAGTACTTC.

This chain uses TRBV5-5 with TRBJ2-5, with a possible D match to TRBD1 (6 bases). The germline V gene has CDR1 SGHKS and CDR2 YYEKEE (reference sequence). This CDR3 contains 13 residues. V lost 7 bases and J lost 0, with 10 bases in between. The CDR3: CASAWDNQETQYF. In DNA form, the CDR3 reads TGTGCCAGCGCGTGGGACAACCAAGAGACCCAGTACTTC.

The V gene is TRBV7-2, the J gene TRBJ2-3, with D unclear. This CDR3 is built from 15 residues. Trimming pared 0 bases from V and 5 bases from J, leaving 12 bases between. Germline CDR1 is SGHTA and CDR2 is FQGNSA. In DNA form, the CDR3 reads TGTGCCAGCAGCTTAGCCGGGTGGTACGTAGATACGCAGTATTTT. Its translation is CASSLAGWYVDTQYF.

The chain employs TRBV10-3 and TRBJ2-3, with TRBD2 identical over 8 bases. The junction had 8 bases not matched to a gene; V was cut back by 1 base and J by 2 bases. This CDR3 has 17 residues. Germline V gene lookup returns CDR1 ENHRY and CDR2 SYGVKD. The DNA of the CDR3 is TGTGCCATCAGTGAGTTTGGAAGCGGGAGTAACACAGATACGCAGTATTTT. Protein: CAISEFGSGSNTDTQYF.

This chain joins TRBV4-1 and TRBJ2-1; 8 nucleotides line up with TRBD2. V lost 1 base to trimming and J lost 10 bases; unmatched junction nucleotides: 18. This CDR3 contains 18 residues. Germline CDR1 reads MGHRA; CDR2 reads YSYEKL. CDR3 DNA sequence: TGCGCCAGCAGCCAAGGGGGGACGGGAGGGACCTTTGGGCGAGAGCAGTTCTTC. Amino acid sequence: CASSQGGTGGTFGREQFF.

This clonotype was observed a handful of times. V is TRBV20-1 and J is TRBJ2-1; 11 nucleotides match TRBD2. CDR1 and CDR2 (germline): DFQATT, SNEGSKA (reference sequence). J was trimmed by 9 bases and V by 4 bases; bases with no gene match: 20. The CDR3 is 18 residues long. CDR3 in amino acids: CSAKPTTILAGVFTEQFF. The DNA of the CDR3 is TGCAGTGCTAAACCCACAACCATACTAGCGGGAGTCTTCACTGAGCAGTTCTTC.

The chain has TRBV7-9 and TRBJ1-1; tentatively, D is TRBD1 (6 bases). Germline values: CDR1 SEHNR, CDR2 FQNEAQ (reference sequence). Trimming removed 5 bases from V and 9 bases from J, with 19 bases in between. The CDR3 extends over 14 amino acids. The CDR3 sequence: CASSETTGIAQAFF. The CDR3 coding sequence is TGTGCCAGCAGCGAAACTACAGGGATAGCTCAAGCTTTCTTT.

The chain joins TRBV7-9 to TRBJ2-5, with D possibly TRBD1 on 7 matching bases. This CDR3 has 18 residues. The ends were cut back, 3 bases at V and 0 bases at J, with 20 bases in the middle. The germline CDR1 and CDR2 sequences are SEHNR and FQNEAQ (reference sequence). CDR3 region: CASSFPPAGQKYQETQYF. In nucleotides, the CDR3 is TGTGCCAGCAGCTTCCCCCCCGCGGGACAGAAGTACCAAGAGACCCAGTACTTC. Full variable domain (remainder filled in from reference TRBV7-9 and TRBJ2-5): DTGVSQNPRHKITKRGQNVTFRCDPISEHNRLYWYRQTLGQGPEFLTYFQNEAQLEKSRLLSDRFSAERPKGSFSTLEIQRTEQGDSAMYLCASSFPPAGQKYQETQYFGPGTRLLVL.

This sequence joins TRBV28 and TRBJ2-7; 8 nucleotides align to TRBD2. Per the germline V gene, CDR1 is MDHEN and CDR2 is SYDVKM. V was clipped by 10 bases and J by 5 bases; unmatched bases: 13. The CDR3 is 14 residues long. In DNA form, the CDR3 reads TGTGCCAACAGGGCGGGGGGTTGGACCGACGAGCAGTACTTC. Amino acid sequence: CANRAGGWTDEQYF.

This chain uses TRBV7-8 with TRBJ1-2; TRBD1 might be the D (5 bases). Germline V gene data show CDR1 as SGHVS and CDR2 as FQNEAQ. This CDR3 spans 16 amino acids. V shed 0 bases and J shed 3 bases, with 14 bases lying between them. The CDR3 sequence is CASSLARSGLDYGYTF. CDR3 bases: TGTGCCAGCAGCTTAGCGCGCTCAGGGCTGGACTATGGCTACACCTTC.

This chain joins TRBV20-1 and TRBJ1-5; 8 bases agree with TRBD1. The J segment lost 6 bases and the V segment lost 2 bases, leaving 9 bases of the junction unmatched. This CDR3 is built from 15 residues. Germline V gene data show CDR1 as DFQATT and CDR2 as SNEGSKA (reference sequence). The CDR3 region is CSARTGQGRGQPQHF. The CDR3 DNA sequence: TGCAGTGCTAGAACCGGACAGGGCAGAGGTCAGCCCCAGCATTTT.

The J gene is TRBJ2-1, the V gene TRBV29-1; D gene uncertain. Germline V gene data show CDR1 as SQVTM and CDR2 as ANQGSEA. The CDR3 spans 12 residues. The V and J ends lost 2 bases and 7 bases respectively, with 9 bases between them. The chain's CDR3 is CSVESPVNEQFF. The CDR3, as DNA: TGCAGCGTTGAAAGTCCGGTTAATGAGCAGTTCTTC.

The chain couples TRBV10-3 to TRBJ1-5; TRBD1 matches 9 bases. CDR3 size: 15 residues. Trimming at V came to 2 bases and at J to 5 bases, leaving 4 bases not matched to a gene. CDR1 and CDR2 (germline): ENHRY, SYGVKD. The CDR3 nucleotides are TGTGCCATCAGTGAGGACGGGACAGGGTATCAGCCCCAGCATTTT. As protein: CAISEDGTGYQPQHF.

The CDR3 DNA is TGCGCCAGCAGTATGGATCCGGGAGGTTCACCCCTCCACTTT. Residues: CASSMDPGGSPLHF. The chain joins TRBV5-1 to TRBJ1-6; D ambiguous. The germline gives CDR1 SGHRS, CDR2 YFSETQ. V was cut by 5 bases and J by 9 bases, with 15 bases left in between. The CDR3 spans 14 residues.